This T cell receptor beta chain was retrieved from a study of T-cell memory formation after mild COVID-19. Study background: TCR clustering was largely donor specific. Study-level findings and limits: Memory from before infection featured some responding clones, which suggests cross-reactive memory joined.

TCRdb fed the 5' RACE reads into MiXCR, producing one record per CDR3 protein. The profile shows 220,000 or so distinct CDR3 sequences, 9% to 10% of them singletons. This clonotype was seen at least ten times. Antigen specificity is unknown. The germline CDR1 and CDR2 sequences are SGHRS and YFSETQ. V lost 4 bases to trimming and J lost 1 base; unmatched junction nucleotides: 4. This CDR3 contains 16 residues. Sequencing was carried out using PBMCs or a T cell subset sorted from them (not recorded which). The source of this sequence is a man aged 18 to 29 who had mild COVID-19 (a few samples of this study predate the infection). Cell type and time point are not known. The chain is built from TRBV5-1 and TRBJ2-5, with 13 bases fitting TRBD2. The DNA for the CDR3 is TGCGCCAGCAGCCCCGGGACTAGCGGGGCCCAAGAGACCCAGTACTTC. Translating it yields CASSPGTSGAQETQYF.